The present TCR beta chain was sequenced within a study of shared clonotypes between healthy human individuals. About this clone itself: Its antigen is not known.

The study ran the assay at deep level. Assay used: immunoSEQ multiplex PCR; TCRdb lists only in-frame clones, some missing. In the table there are 500,000 to 650,000 clones, roughly 79% of which are singletons. The study's findings and limits: Owing to a small donor count, the genetic and exposure-history diversity represented was limited.

The specimen was PBMCs. The source is a woman aged 40 to 55 in good health. Some clones in this sample may be carry-over from other donors' samples.

CDR3: CASSVSGLAADTQYF. The CDR3 DNA reads TGTGCCAGCAGCGTATCCGGACTGGCGGCAGATACGCAGTATTTT. This chain links TRBV9 with TRBJ2-3, with D possibly being TRBD2 (5 bases). V gave up 1 base and J gave up 4 bases, with 13 bases separating them. The length of the CDR3 is 15 residues. Germline V gene data show CDR1 as SGDLS and CDR2 as YYNGEE.